The T cell receptor (beta chain) under discussion was sequenced for a study of cytomegalovirus exposure and HLA in healthy donors. Study-wide context: An earlier analysis identified some 110 million unique TCR beta sequences in about 200 million T cells.

Regarding this clone: Antigen unknown.

CDR3 length equals 14 residues. Looked up from germline, CDR1 is SGHKS and CDR2 is YYEKEE (reference sequence). Trimming removed 4 bases at V and 0 bases at J, with 7 bases between. A multiplex PCR was run with 60 Vbeta primers and 13 Jbeta primers. Authors' methods: Unique TCR beta chains numbered around 80 million in a later analysis, with around 10 million shared. Profiled with immunoSEQ multiplex PCR; TCRdb holds only in-frame clones, not every one. V and J calls and clone size come straight from that table; D and trimming were deduced from the DNA. This table has under 200,000 clones, 10% to 15% appearing once. General observations from the study: The study put 150 to 200 TCR beta chains on its list as cytomegalovirus-associated. Accurate HLA-A and HLA-B prediction from TCR beta sequences was reported for most subjects.

Sequenced input: PBMCs. The chain recombines TRBV5-5 with TRBJ1-4, with D hard to call. The clonotype comes from a man in his fifties in good health and CMV-seropositive. CDR3 nucleotide sequence: TGTGCCAGCAGCACGGGTCCAACTAATGAAAAACTGTTTTTT. Amino acids: CASSTGPTNEKLFF.